These 26 T cell receptor beta chains originate from one sample sequenced in a study of technical replicates of blood from several donors. Measured with immunoSEQ multiplex PCR; TCRdb has only the in-frame clones, and not every one. The sample gives just over 95,000 clones, about 95% of which show up once; roughly 0.35% is in the top ten. The sequencing input was T cells isolated from PBMCs. These receptors all come from a human donor in good health.

The V and J genes are TRBV2 and TRBJ2-1, with 7 bases fitting TRBD2. The V gene's germline CDR1 is SNHLY and CDR2 FYNNEI. The trim removed 5 bases at V and 0 bases at J, leaving 7 bases unmatched. The CDR3 runs to 16 residues. CDR3 DNA: TGTGCCAGCAGTTTCAATGGACTAGGCTCCTACAATGAGCAGTTCTTC. This codes for CASSFNGLGSYNEQFF.

This chain connects TRBV4-1 to TRBJ2-2, with 7 bases lining up with TRBD2. The junction had 15 bases not matched to a gene; V was cut back by 4 bases and J by 7 bases. This CDR3 has 17 residues. Germline V CDR1 and CDR2: MGHRA, YSYEKL. CDR3 residues: CASSLRVEGTMSGELFF. The CDR3 DNA follows: TGCGCCAGCAGCCTCCGTGTGGAGGGGACTATGAGCGGGGAGCTGTTTTTT.

The chain recombines TRBV28 with TRBJ2-7, with D maybe TRBD2 (10 bases). Deletions cut 7 bases from V and 4 bases from J, with 26 bases between. CDR1 MDHEN and CDR2 SYDVKM come from the germline V gene. The CDR3 covers 17 residues. The CDR3 region is CASITGGGRTSGYEQYF. The CDR3 region has the DNA TGTGCCAGCATTACAGGGGGCGGAAGGACTAGCGGTTACGAGCAGTACTTC.

This rearrangement joins TRBV28 to TRBJ1-3; TRBD1 aligns across 7 bases. Germline-derived CDR1 and CDR2 are MDHEN and SYDVKM. This CDR3 is 15 amino acids long. Losses at the gene ends were 2 bases for V and 4 bases for J; bases not matched to a gene: 5. The DNA for the CDR3 is TGTGCCAGCAGTTTAACAGGGGATTCAGGAAACACCATATATTTT. Amino acid sequence: CASSLTGDSGNTIYF.

Only one count was recorded for this clone. The V gene is TRBV10-3, the J gene TRBJ2-1; D might be TRBD2 (5 bases). CDR1 ENHRY and CDR2 SYGVKD come from the germline V gene. The germline V and J ends were trimmed by 7 bases and 7 bases, with 20 bases remaining between them. This CDR3 has 15 amino acids. The CDR3 here is CAIKAGLAGSNEQFF. The CDR3 DNA sequence: TGTGCCATCAAGGCGGGCCTGGCTGGGAGTAATGAGCAGTTCTTC.

A single count supports this clone. This chain joins TRBV7-8 and TRBJ2-7, with D perhaps TRBD2 (6 bases). The ends were cut back, 3 bases at V and 6 bases at J, with 18 bases in the middle. Germline V gene data show CDR1 as SGHVS and CDR2 as FQNEAQ. This CDR3 has 15 residues. CDR3 sequence (DNA): TGTGCCAGCAGCTTGGGGGGACGGGTCCCTGCCGAGCAGTACTTC. It yields the protein CASSLGGRVPAEQYF.

The gene calls are TRBV27 and TRBJ2-7; D not certain. The CDR3 is made up of 16 amino acids. The germline V gene has CDR1 MNHEY and CDR2 SMNVEV (reference sequence). The germline V and J ends were trimmed by 6 bases and 5 bases, with 23 bases remaining between them. Written as DNA, the CDR3 is TGTGCCAGCAGCTCATTCAAGGCGCGGATCTTGGACGAGCAGTACTTC. Its translation is CASSSFKARILDEQYF.

V gene TRBV7-2 combines with J gene TRBJ2-5; maybe TRBD1 (6 bases). Deletions cut 5 bases from V and 4 bases from J, with 20 bases between. This CDR3 has 16 amino acids. Germline V gene lookup returns CDR1 SGHTA and CDR2 FQGNSA. The CDR3 loop is CASSPRKGVDGETQYF. The DNA for the CDR3 is TGTGCCAGCAGCCCCCGGAAGGGGGTAGATGGAGAGACCCAGTACTTC.

This clone showed up just a few times. This sequence joins TRBV30 and TRBJ1-1; D possibly corresponds to TRBD1 (5 bases). The germline V and J ends were trimmed by 5 bases and 1 base, with 8 bases remaining between them. This CDR3 has 12 residues. Germline assignment: CDR1 GTSNPN and CDR2 SVGIG (reference sequence). The CDR3 region is CAWDGGNTEAFF. In DNA, the CDR3 is TGTGCCTGGGACGGGGGGAACACTGAAGCTTTCTTT.

This clone appeared a few times. The chain carries TRBV9 and TRBJ1-1; tentatively, D is TRBD1 (5 bases). The CDR3 length is 13 residues. V was cut by 4 bases and J by 1 base, with 8 bases left in between. CDR1 and CDR2 from the germline V gene are SGDLS and YYNGEE. CDR3 nucleotides: TGTGCCAGCAGCTCCGGGGGGAACACTGAAGCTTTCTTT. It yields the protein CASSSGGNTEAFF. Together with reference TRBV9 and TRBJ1-1, the CDR3 gives the full variable domain: DSGVTQTPKHLITATGQRVTLRCSPRSGDLSVYWYQQSLDQGLQFLIQYYNGEERAKGNILERFSAQQFPDLHSELNLSSLELGDSALYFCASSSGGNTEAFFGQGTRLTVV.

The V and J genes are TRBV19 and TRBJ2-7, with 8 bases lining up with TRBD1. The V gene end was trimmed by 4 bases and the J gene end by 4 bases; junction bases not matched to a gene: 9. Germline V gene data show CDR1 as LNHDA and CDR2 as SQIVND (reference sequence). This CDR3 comprises 15 residues. Written as DNA, the CDR3 is TGTGCCAGTAGTACAAAGACAGGGGAAGGGTACGAGCAGTACTTC. This translates into CASSTKTGEGYEQYF. The full variable domain, with the rest looked up from reference TRBV19 and TRBJ2-7, is DGGITQSPKYLFRKEGQNVTLSCEQNLNHDAMYWYRQDPGQGLRLIYYSQIVNDFQKGDIAEGYSVSREKKESFPLTVTSAQKNPTAFYLCASSTKTGEGYEQYFGPGTRLTVT.

This chain connects TRBV10-1 to TRBJ2-3; D is unclear. The CDR3 contains 12 residues. Germline V gives CDR1 WNHNN, CDR2 SYGVQD (reference sequence). V was clipped by 5 bases and J by 4 bases, with 7 bases between them. CDR3 nucleotides: TGCGCCAGCAGTCTAGACCCAGATACGCAGTATTTT. Amino acids: CASSLDPDTQYF.

The CDR3 loop reads CASSLVVGSGSEEQYF. The CDR3 DNA follows: TGTGCCAGCAGCTTGGTAGTGGGTAGCGGGTCGGAAGAGCAGTACTTC. The chain links TRBV7-8 to TRBJ2-7; 7 bases align to TRBD2. Per the germline V gene, CDR1 is SGHVS and CDR2 is FQNEAQ. CDR3 size: 16 residues. V gave up 3 bases and J gave up 7 bases; unmatched junction bases: 15.

This clone was counted once. The chain has TRBV28 and TRBJ2-7; TRBD2 agrees at 13 bases. With V trimmed by 6 bases and J by 2 bases, 4 bases remained unmatched. This CDR3 contains 15 residues. Germline V gene data show CDR1 as MDHEN and CDR2 as SYDVKM. CDR3 in amino acids: CASRTGLAGTYEQYF. Written as DNA, the CDR3 is TGTGCCAGCAGGACGGGACTAGCGGGGACCTACGAGCAGTACTTC.

The chain recombines TRBV19 with TRBJ2-3, with a tentative D call TRBD2 (6 bases). The CDR3 extends over 15 amino acids. Deletions cut 4 bases from V and 2 bases from J, with 13 bases between. CDR1 is LNHDA and CDR2 is SQIVND in the germline V gene (reference sequence). CDR3 coding DNA: TGTGCCAGTAGTAGACTAGGTGGAGACACAGATACGCAGTATTTT. Its translation is CASSRLGGDTDTQYF. Together with reference TRBV19 and TRBJ2-3, the CDR3 gives the full variable domain: DGGITQSPKYLFRKEGQNVTLSCEQNLNHDAMYWYRQDPGQGLRLIYYSQIVNDFQKGDIAEGYSVSREKKESFPLTVTSAQKNPTAFYLCASSRLGGDTDTQYFGPGTRLTVL.

The chain uses TRBV25-1 and TRBJ2-3; D is possibly TRBD2 (6 bases). There are 14 residues in the CDR3. V was cut by 6 bases and J by 2 bases, with 12 bases left in between. Germline values: CDR1 MGHDK, CDR2 SYGVNS. The CDR3 coding sequence is TGTGCCAGCAGCGGGAGTTTTCTCACAGATACGCAGTATTTT. Protein product: CASSGSFLTDTQYF.

The gene calls are TRBV10-3 and TRBJ2-2; no reliable D call. This CDR3 has 15 amino acids. From germline, CDR1 is ENHRY and CDR2 SYGVKD. V shed 3 bases and J shed 5 bases, with 13 bases lying between them. The CDR3 sequence is CAISESGRSTGELFF. In DNA form, the CDR3 reads TGTGCCATCAGTGAATCGGGTAGGAGTACCGGGGAGCTGTTTTTT.

This clone occurred once. This chain connects TRBV15 to TRBJ2-3; 13 bases align to TRBD2. This CDR3 contains 13 residues. The trim removed 8 bases at V and 8 bases at J, leaving 4 bases unmatched. Looked up from germline, CDR1 is LNHNV and CDR2 is YYDKDF (reference sequence). The DNA of the CDR3 is TGTGCCACCCGACTAGCGGGAGGCGGTACGCAGTATTTT. It translates to CATRLAGGGTQYF.

The chain links TRBV28 to TRBJ1-2; D remains unclear. CDR1 and CDR2 (germline): MDHEN, SYDVKM. The V end was cut by 2 bases, the J end by 4 bases, with 8 bases between. The CDR3 spans 13 residues. The CDR3 is CASSLVTGYGYTF. CDR3 nucleotide sequence: TGTGCCAGCAGTTTAGTGACGGGCTATGGCTACACCTTC.

J is TRBJ2-3 and V is TRBV19; a possible D gene is TRBD1 (7 bases). Deletions cut 3 bases from V and 3 bases from J, with 10 bases between. Germline lookup yields CDR1 LNHDA and CDR2 SQIVND (reference sequence). This CDR3 is built from 14 residues. The CDR3 reads CASSIQGGTDTQYF. The DNA for the CDR3 is TGTGCCAGTAGTATTCAGGGGGGAACAGATACGCAGTATTTT. Using reference TRBV19 and TRBJ2-3 for the parts outside the CDR3, the full variable domain is DGGITQSPKYLFRKEGQNVTLSCEQNLNHDAMYWYRQDPGQGLRLIYYSQIVNDFQKGDIAEGYSVSREKKESFPLTVTSAQKNPTAFYLCASSIQGGTDTQYFGPGTRLTVL.

The V gene is TRBV9, the J gene TRBJ2-1, with 9 bases lining up with TRBD1. The CDR3 is 16 amino acids. V lost 2 bases to trimming and J lost 8 bases; unmatched junction nucleotides: 11. Germline values: CDR1 SGDLS, CDR2 YYNGEE. The CDR3 DNA follows: TGTGCCAGCAGCGTTCAACCGGGACAGGGAGTTGATGAGCAGTTCTTC. This gives the protein CASSVQPGQGVDEQFF.

The count of this clone is one. The CDR3 sequence: CASSYSAGMTDTQYF. CDR3 nucleotides: TGTGCCAGCAGTTACTCAGCGGGAATGACAGATACGCAGTATTTT. This chain links TRBV6-5 with TRBJ2-3; 7 nucleotides match TRBD2. The germline CDR1 and CDR2 sequences are MNHEY and SVGAGI. The CDR3 runs to 15 residues. The V segment lost 0 bases and the J segment 3 bases; nucleotides outside the gene matches: 3.

V gene TRBV28 combines with J gene TRBJ1-2; D is ambiguous. Trimming left V 5 bases short and J 5 bases short, with 9 bases between. CDR1 and CDR2 (germline): MDHEN, SYDVKM. The CDR3 is 12 amino acids. CDR3 bases: TGTGCCAGCAGTCTCGACAAATATGGCTACACCTTC. This codes for CASSLDKYGYTF.

V usage is TRBV7-2 and J usage is TRBJ1-1, with 9 nucleotides matching TRBD1. Germline lookup yields CDR1 SGHTA and CDR2 FQGNSA. This CDR3 spans 14 amino acids. V gave up 5 bases and J gave up 6 bases; unmatched junction bases: 7. This CDR3 is CASSPSGTGPEAFF. The CDR3 nucleotides read TGTGCCAGCAGCCCGAGTGGGACAGGGCCTGAAGCTTTCTTT.

Here the CDR3 DNA reads TGTGCCAGCAGTTACGACGGGAACTATGGCTACACCTTC. Amino acid sequence: CASSYDGNYGYTF. The chain links TRBV6-5 to TRBJ1-2; D is unresolved. The CDR3 is 13 amino acids. Germline CDR1 reads MNHEY; CDR2 reads SVGAGI. Trimming cost V 2 bases and J 2 bases, with 6 bases left between them.

The table lists this clone with a count of one. V and J are TRBV9 and TRBJ1-5; the match to TRBD1 covers 7 bases. With V trimmed by 5 bases and J by 5 bases, 10 bases remained unmatched. The CDR3 runs to 15 residues. The germline V gene has CDR1 SGDLS and CDR2 YYNGEE. The CDR3 protein is CASSQEGAAYQPQHF. CDR3 DNA sequence: TGTGCCAGCAGTCAAGAGGGGGCCGCTTATCAGCCCCAGCATTTT. Variable domain in full (rest from reference TRBV9 and TRBJ1-5): DSGVTQTPKHLITATGQRVTLRCSPRSGDLSVYWYQQSLDQGLQFLIQYYNGEERAKGNILERFSAQQFPDLHSELNLSSLELGDSALYFCASSQEGAAYQPQHFGDGTRLSIL.